Presented here are 19 T cell receptor beta chains from one specimen sequenced in a study of metastatic and nonmetastatic thyroid tumors. Thyroid surgery had not been preceded by any treatment in any patient. Using MiXCR, TCRdb reanalyzed the PCR reads. The sample lists roughly 21,000 clones; approximately 30% were seen once. The source material was tumor tissue. The receptor source for this set is a male donor with papillary thyroid cancer or a benign thyroid nodule (not recorded which). Some clones in this sample may be carry-over from other donors' samples.

To note about this clone: Germline is not matched at one junction end, which may reflect a read error. V gene TRBV12-3 or TRBV12-4 combines with J gene TRBJ2-5; D may match TRBD1 or TRBD2 (6 bases each). This CDR3 comprises 12 residues. The CDR3 sequence is CASRLGGETQYF. The CDR3 DNA is TGTGCCAGCAGGTTAGGGGGGGAGACCCAGTACTTC.

The V call is TRBV28, the J call TRBJ1-5; weak D call: TRBD1 (6 bases). Germline V gene sequence: CDR1 MDHEN, CDR2 SYDVKM. Trimming took 4 bases from V and 4 from J, leaving 17 bases between them. This CDR3 contains 16 residues. Written as DNA, the CDR3 is TGTGCCAGCAGTTGGGAGGCGGGGGCGCGTAATCAGCCCCAGCATTTT. As protein: CASSWEAGARNQPQHF.

The chain links TRBV7-9 to TRBJ1-1; D remains unclear. Germline V gene lookup returns CDR1 SEHNR and CDR2 FQNEAQ (reference sequence). The CDR3 loop spans 12 amino acids. Deletions cut 1 base from V and 0 bases from J, with 0 bases between. The CDR3 loop reads CASSLVNTEAFF. For the CDR3, the DNA is TGTGCCAGCAGCTTAGTGAACACTGAAGCTTTCTTT.

This clone occurred a few times. The gene calls are TRBV12-3 or TRBV12-4 and TRBJ1-1; 9 bases agree with TRBD1. The CDR3 runs 17 residues. V shed 3 bases and J 0 bases; nucleotides not matched to a gene: 8. The CDR3 DNA is TGTGCCAGCAGTTTGGGACAGGGATCAGACCTGAACACTGAAGCTTTCTTT. Protein sequence: CASSLGQGSDLNTEAFF.

As for this clone: This could be a read error, since a much larger clone is one nucleotide away. The chain employs TRBV6-1 and TRBJ2-3, with D possibly TRBD2 on 7 matching bases. Trimming left V 11 bases short and J 3 bases short, with 24 bases between. Looked up from germline, CDR1 is MNHNS and CDR2 is SASEGT. CDR3 size: 16 residues. The CDR3, as DNA: TGTGCCCGCGCGCCGTTTAAAGGGGGAGGGACAGATACGCAGTATTTT. This encodes CARAPFKGGGTDTQYF.

CDR3 residues: CASSWVGPQETQYF. In DNA form, the CDR3 reads TGTGCCAGCAGTTGGGTGGGCCCTCAAGAGACCCAGTACTTC. This sequence joins TRBV12-3 or TRBV12-4 and TRBJ2-5; D unresolved. The ends were cut back, 4 bases at V and 2 bases at J, with 11 bases in the middle. This CDR3 comprises 14 residues.

This clone came up many times. The chain uses TRBV11-1 and TRBJ2-1, with D tentatively TRBD1 (6 bases). The CDR3 consists of 15 residues. Germline CDR1 and CDR2: SGHAT and FQDESV (reference sequence). The germline V and J ends were trimmed by 1 base and 8 bases, with 15 bases remaining between them. CDR3 sequence: CASSLGWGQGHEQFF. CDR3 in DNA: TGTGCCAGCAGCTTAGGTTGGGGGCAGGGACATGAGCAGTTCTTC.

This clone was seen only a few times. The chain recombines TRBV6-1 with TRBJ1-6; D unclear. V gave up 9 bases and J gave up 6 bases, with 12 bases separating them. The CDR3 is 13 amino acids. Germline CDR1 and CDR2: MNHNS and SASEGT. CDR3 sequence reads: CASPSTGNSPLHF. The CDR3 DNA reads TGTGCCAGTCCTAGTACGGGTAATTCACCCCTCCACTTT.

The chain carries TRBV5-1 and TRBJ2-3, with 7 bases matching TRBD2. Germline CDR1 SGHRS, CDR2 YFSETQ. V was clipped by 0 bases and J by 0 bases; unmatched bases: 7. CDR3 length: 17 residues. CDR3 nucleotides: TGCGCCAGCAGCTTGGTGGCTAGCGGTCTTAGCACAGATACGCAGTATTTT. It is translated as CASSLVASGLSTDTQYF. Using reference TRBV5-1 and TRBJ2-3 for the parts outside the CDR3, the full variable domain is KAGVTQTPRYLIKTRGQQVTLSCSPISGHRSVSWYQQTPGQGLQFLFEYFSETQRNKGNFPGRFSGRQFSNSRSEMNVSTLELGDSALYLCASSLVASGLSTDTQYFGPGTRLTVL.

This chain joins TRBV3-1 and TRBJ1-1; D remains ambiguous. The CDR3 covers 14 residues. Germline CDR1 and CDR2: LGHDT and YNNKEL (reference sequence). V dropped 7 bases and J dropped 2 bases, with 14 bases sitting between them. The CDR3 DNA sequence: TGTGCCAGCACCGAGAAGTCAGACAACACTGAAGCTTTCTTT. Translation gives CASTEKSDNTEAFF. The whole variable domain, filled in from reference TRBV3-1 and TRBJ1-1, reads DTAVSQTPKYLVTQMGNDKSIKCEQNLGHDTMYWYKQDSKKFLKIMFSYNNKELIINETVPNRFSPKSPDKAHLNLHINSLELGDSAVYFCASTEKSDNTEAFFGQGTRLTVV.

This clone was seen many times. V is TRBV2 and J is TRBJ2-4, with D possibly matching TRBD1 (6 bases). Trimming pared 8 bases from V and 6 bases from J, leaving 11 bases between. Germline assignment: CDR1 SNHLY and CDR2 FYNNEI. CDR3 length: 12 amino acids. This CDR3 reads CASLDSRNIQYF. The CDR3 DNA is TGTGCCAGCCTGGACAGTCGAAACATTCAGTACTTC.

This chain joins TRBV18 and TRBJ2-7; D might be TRBD1 (6 bases). V was trimmed by 2 bases and J by 4 bases, leaving 12 bases between them. This CDR3 is 14 amino acids long. Germline CDR1 KGHSH, CDR2 LQKENI. CDR3 bases: TGTGCCAGCTCACCAAACAGGGAAGATTACGAGCAGTACTTC. The encoded protein is CASSPNREDYEQYF.

The rearrangement joins TRBV30 to TRBJ1-1, with D perhaps matching TRBD1 (6 bases). Trimming took off 4 bases at V and 0 bases at J, with 12 bases between the two ends. The CDR3 consists of 14 residues. Germline V CDR1 and CDR2: GTSNPN, SVGIG (reference sequence). This CDR3 reads CAWTQDSMNTEAFF. CDR3 DNA: TGTGCCTGGACCCAGGACAGCATGAACACTGAAGCTTTCTTT. The variable domain in full, completed from reference TRBV30 and TRBJ1-1, reads SQTIHQWPATLVQPVGSPLSLECTVEGTSNPNLYWYRQAAGRGLQLLFYSVGIGQISSEVPQNLSASRPQDRQFILSSKKLLLSDSGFYLCAWTQDSMNTEAFFGQGTRLTVV.

This clone has ten or more counts. A much larger clone differs by one base, so this may be a read error. The rearrangement links TRBV2 to TRBJ2-2, with D possibly being TRBD2 (6 bases). V was pared by 6 bases and J by 1 base, with 9 bases between. The CDR3 loop spans 14 amino acids. The germline gives CDR1 SNHLY, CDR2 FYNNEI. Here the CDR3 DNA reads TGTGCCAGCAGGGAGGGAGTGAACACCGGGGAGCTGTTTTTT. Protein product: CASREGVNTGELFF.

The gene calls are TRBV28 and TRBJ2-2; D is unresolved. The CDR3 length is 13 residues. Germline CDR1 MDHEN, CDR2 SYDVKM. Trimming pared 5 bases from V and 5 bases from J, leaving 9 bases between. CDR3 nucleotide sequence: TGTGCCAGCAGTACAAGAGGAACCGGGGAGCTGTTTTTT. Its translation: CASSTRGTGELFF.

In regard to this clone: A junction boundary mismatches the germline segment, possibly from a read error. The genes are TRBV6-2 or TRBV6-3 and TRBJ2-3, with 9 bases that match TRBD2. Germline V gene lookup returns CDR1 MNHEY and CDR2 SVGEGT. CDR3 length equals 20 residues. CDR3 DNA: TGTGCCAGCAGTTACTTGATCATCCCGACTAGCGGAACTAGCACATATACGCAGTATTTT. Translated: CASSYLIIPTSGTSTYTQYF.

The J gene is TRBJ2-3, the V gene TRBV20-1, with TRBD2 matching over 14 bases. CDR3 length equals 20 residues. Germline V gene sequence: CDR1 DFQATT, CDR2 SNEGSKA (reference sequence). J was trimmed by 3 bases and V by 0 bases; bases with no gene match: 14. CDR3 in amino acids: CSARDQLGLAGVGRTDTQYF. CDR3 sequence (DNA): TGCAGTGCTAGAGATCAGTTGGGACTAGCGGGAGTAGGGAGGACAGATACGCAGTATTTT.

A note on this clone: The CDR3 does not end in the conserved phenylalanine or tryptophan, so this is likely a read error. The rearrangement links TRBV20-1 to TRBJ1-5; D possibly corresponds to TRBD1 (5 bases). Trimming stripped 7 bases from V and 7 bases from J, with 17 bases between. Germline V CDR1 and CDR2: DFQATT, SNEGSKA (reference sequence). There are 13 residues in the CDR3. CDR3 DNA sequence: TGCAGTGGTGGAAAGGCAGGGCTACAGCCCCAGCATTTG. It is translated as CSGGKAGLQPQHL.

The sample holds a few counts of this clone. The V gene is TRBV24-1, the J gene TRBJ2-3; no clear D gene. This CDR3 spans 14 amino acids. Germline V lookup: CDR1 KGHDR, CDR2 SFDVKD. The ends were cut back, 0 bases at V and 4 bases at J, with 7 bases in the middle. The CDR3 sequence is CATSDLRGSDTQYF. As DNA, the CDR3 is TGTGCCACCAGTGATTTGCGTGGTTCAGATACGCAGTATTTT.